The next 15 T cell receptor beta chains were all read from a single sample in a study of cytomegalovirus exposure and HLA in healthy donors (dated by TCRdb to about 2017). Libraries were prepared through the immunoSEQ multiplex PCR assay. What TCRdb holds here is the immuneACCESS table cut down to in-frame rearrangements. Part of the clones is not present; checked against another copy, under half of the missing clones reflect an unresolved V gene, and the others are unexplained. The sample includes 120,000 to 150,000 clones, with about 87% observed a single time. 4.5% of the sample comes from the top ten. Sequenced input: PBMCs. The receptors stem from a man between 18 and 29 years old in good health and CMV-seropositive.

This chain connects TRBV27 to TRBJ2-5; 7 bases are a match to TRBD2. The J call is in doubt because the DNA end fits TRBJ2-7 better. This CDR3 is built from 15 residues. Germline CDR1 MNHEY, CDR2 SMNVEV (reference sequence). The chain's CDR3 is CASRSVGGSSYEQYF. CDR3 DNA: TGTGCCAGCCGAAGCGTAGGCGGGAGCTCCTACGAGCAGTACTTC.

The V gene is TRBV10-3, the J gene TRBJ2-7; D gene ambiguous. The germline gives CDR1 ENHRY, CDR2 SYGVKD. The CDR3 has 13 amino acids. Trimming removed 10 bases from V and 6 bases from J, with 19 bases in between. The CDR3 reads CATNQGRMGEQYF. In DNA, the CDR3 is TGTGCCACCAATCAAGGCAGGATGGGCGAGCAGTACTTC.

The chain employs TRBV5-1 and TRBJ1-1, with TRBD1 identical over 9 bases. V lost 4 bases, J lost 4 bases, and 11 bases stayed unmatched. CDR1 and CDR2 (germline): SGHRS, YFSETQ. CDR3 length: 16 amino acids. The CDR3 region is CASSPGTGRRSTEAFF. In DNA form, the CDR3 reads TGCGCCAGCAGCCCAGGGACAGGGAGACGGAGCACTGAAGCTTTCTTT.

This chain links TRBV5-1 with TRBJ2-7; tentatively, D is TRBD2 (6 bases). Trimming took 5 bases from V and 5 from J, leaving 14 bases between them. The CDR3 contains 13 residues. Germline CDR1 reads SGHRS; CDR2 reads YFSETQ. This CDR3 is CASRAAGSNEQYF. In nucleotides, the CDR3 is TGCGCCAGCAGGGCAGCGGGCTCTAACGAGCAGTACTTC.

This chain links TRBV30 with TRBJ1-4; D is perhaps TRBD1 (5 bases). Trimming pared 5 bases from V and 7 bases from J, leaving 20 bases between. CDR3 length equals 15 residues. The germline gives CDR1 GTSNPN, CDR2 SVGIG (reference sequence). The CDR3 sequence: CAWSRGRGGGEKLFF. CDR3 DNA: TGTGCCTGGTCCCGAGGGCGGGGGGGTGGTGAAAAACTGTTTTTT.

This clone is labeled as medium-sized (0.01 to 0.1%). The chain carries TRBV7-2 and TRBJ2-7, with TRBD1 identical over 7 bases. V dropped 1 base and J dropped 2; count of bases not matched to a gene: 5. The CDR3 has 15 residues. Germline CDR1 SGHTA, CDR2 FQGNSA. The CDR3 region has the DNA TGTGCCAGCAGCTTAGAGACAGGGTCGACCTACGAGCAGTACTTC. It codes for CASSLETGSTYEQYF.

The gene calls are TRBV12-5 and TRBJ2-3; D call uncertain. The CDR3 extends over 12 amino acids. Germline V gives CDR1 LGHNT, CDR2 FRNRAP. V was pared by 5 bases and J by 5 bases, with 8 bases between. The CDR3 reads CASGQKLDTQYF. The CDR3, as DNA: TGTGCTAGTGGTCAAAAGCTAGATACGCAGTATTTT.

A word on this clone: Different DNA sequences within this sample yield the same CDR3. V gene TRBV6-4 combines with J gene TRBJ1-6; 9 bases fit TRBD1. V lost 2 bases and J lost 7; bases outside the gene matches: 3. The CDR3 loop spans 15 amino acids. Germline V gene lookup returns CDR1 MRHNA and CDR2 SNTAGT. Here the CDR3 reads CASSDKTGGNSPLHF. The CDR3 DNA follows: TGTGCCAGCAGTGACAAGACAGGGGGAAATTCACCCCTCCACTTT.

This CDR3 reads CASSPHDSGQGIPYGYTF. CDR3 bases: TGTGCCAGCAGCCCTCACGATTCTGGACAGGGAATTCCCTATGGCTACACCTTC. This chain uses TRBV9 with TRBJ1-2; 8 nucleotides line up with TRBD1. The CDR3 is made up of 18 amino acids. The junction had 18 bases not matched to a gene; V was cut back by 4 bases and J by 4 bases. The germline gives CDR1 SGDLS, CDR2 YYNGEE.

The V call is TRBV21-1, the J call TRBJ2-7; TRBD2 is the table's D call, not checked against the DNA. TRBV21-1 is tagged as a pseudogene. The CDR3 totals 17 residues. The CDR3 sequence is CASSKEGTSGNPYEQYF. The DNA for the CDR3 is TGTGCCAGCAGCAAAGAGGGGACTAGCGGGAATCCCTACGAGCAGTACTTC.

The chain is built from TRBV5-4 and TRBJ2-7; D call uncertain. The length of the CDR3 is 14 residues. CDR1 SGHNT and CDR2 YYREEE come from the germline V gene (reference sequence). Trimming pared 2 bases from V and 2 bases from J, leaving 11 bases between. CDR3 nucleotides: TGTGCCAGCAGCTTAGATGCTACCCCCTACGAGCAGTACTTC. Translated, it gives CASSLDATPYEQYF.

The genes are TRBV5-6 and TRBJ2-5, with 12 bases fitting TRBD2. CDR3 length equals 15 residues. Germline CDR1 SGHDT, CDR2 YYEEEE. Unmatched junction bases numbered 6, after V lost 4 bases and J lost 5 bases. This CDR3 reads CASSPAGTSGETQYF. As DNA, the CDR3 is TGTGCCAGCAGCCCGGCAGGGACTAGCGGGGAGACCCAGTACTTC.

This sequence joins TRBV6-1 and TRBJ1-5; unclear D gene. The germline V gene encodes CDR1 MNHNS and CDR2 SASEGT. This CDR3 spans 15 amino acids. Trimming left V 1 base short and J 7 bases short, with 14 bases between. CDR3 sequence reads: CASSEEIFGIQPQHF. The CDR3 nucleotides read TGTGCCAGCAGTGAAGAAATCTTCGGGATCCAGCCCCAGCATTTT.

This clone was recorded once. This rearrangement joins TRBV5-1 to TRBJ2-2; D is perhaps TRBD1 (6 bases). V lost 4 bases to trimming and J lost 4 bases, with 14 bases between them. The germline V gene has CDR1 SGHRS and CDR2 YFSETQ. The length of the CDR3 is 15 residues. CDR3 protein: CASSQRQDATGELFF. The CDR3 DNA is TGCGCCAGCAGCCAAAGACAGGACGCCACCGGGGAGCTGTTTTTT. The whole variable domain, remainder taken from reference TRBV5-1 and TRBJ2-2, is KAGVTQTPRYLIKTRGQQVTLSCSPISGHRSVSWYQQTPGQGLQFLFEYFSETQRNKGNFPGRFSGRQFSNSRSEMNVSTLELGDSALYLCASSQRQDATGELFFGEGSRLTVL.

V and J are TRBV5-1 and TRBJ2-7, with D perhaps matching TRBD2 (6 bases). CDR3 length equals 14 residues. CDR1 SGHRS and CDR2 YFSETQ come from the germline V gene. V shed 3 bases and J shed 2 bases, with 12 bases lying between them. The CDR3 here is CASSSGLWTYEQYF. The CDR3 bases are TGCGCCAGCAGCTCGGGACTGTGGACCTACGAGCAGTACTTC.